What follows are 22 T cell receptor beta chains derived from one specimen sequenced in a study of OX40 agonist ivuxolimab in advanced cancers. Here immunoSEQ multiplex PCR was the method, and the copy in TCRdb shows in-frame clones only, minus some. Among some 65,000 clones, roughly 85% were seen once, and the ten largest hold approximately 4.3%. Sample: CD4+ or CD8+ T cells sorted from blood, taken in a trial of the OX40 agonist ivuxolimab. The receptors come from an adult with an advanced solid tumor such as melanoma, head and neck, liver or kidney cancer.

Here the CDR3 reads CASSPGPTGELFF. In DNA form, the CDR3 reads TGTGCCAGTAGTCCCGGCCCTACCGGGGAGCTGTTTTTT. The chain links TRBV19 to TRBJ2-2; D not certain. V was clipped by 5 bases and J by 5 bases, with 9 bases between them. The CDR3 loop spans 13 amino acids. Germline V CDR1 and CDR2: LNHDA, SQIVND (reference sequence).

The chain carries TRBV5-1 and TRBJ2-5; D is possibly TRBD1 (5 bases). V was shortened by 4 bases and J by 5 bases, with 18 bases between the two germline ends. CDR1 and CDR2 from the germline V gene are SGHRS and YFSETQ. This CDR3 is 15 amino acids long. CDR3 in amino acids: CASSRYWGMEETQYF. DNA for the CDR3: TGCGCCAGCAGCCGATATTGGGGCATGGAGGAGACCCAGTACTTC.

In DNA, the CDR3 is TGTGCCATCAGTGTGGGAGGGCCCACCGGGGAGCTGTTTTTT. It specifies CAISVGGPTGELFF. The rearrangement joins TRBV10-3 to TRBJ2-2; 7 bases are a match to TRBD2. Germline V gene lookup returns CDR1 ENHRY and CDR2 SYGVKD. The CDR3 sequence is 14 residues long. V was clipped by 4 bases and J by 4 bases; unmatched bases: 3.

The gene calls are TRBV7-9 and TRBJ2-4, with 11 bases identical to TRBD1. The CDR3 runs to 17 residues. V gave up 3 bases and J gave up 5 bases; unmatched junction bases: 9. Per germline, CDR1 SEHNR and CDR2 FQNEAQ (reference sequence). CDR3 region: CASSFGTGGPSENIQYF. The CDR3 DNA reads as TGTGCCAGCAGCTTCGGGACAGGGGGTCCGTCCGAAAACATTCAGTACTTC.

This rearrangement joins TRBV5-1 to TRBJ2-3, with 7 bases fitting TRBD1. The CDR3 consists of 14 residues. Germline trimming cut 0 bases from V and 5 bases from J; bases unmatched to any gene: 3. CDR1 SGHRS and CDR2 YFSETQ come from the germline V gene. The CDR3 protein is CASSLADRRDTQYF. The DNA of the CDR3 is TGCGCCAGCAGCTTGGCGGACAGGAGAGATACGCAGTATTTT.

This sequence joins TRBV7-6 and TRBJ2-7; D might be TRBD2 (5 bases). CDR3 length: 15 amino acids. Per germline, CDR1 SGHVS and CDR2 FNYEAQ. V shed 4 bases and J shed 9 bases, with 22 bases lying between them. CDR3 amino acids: CASSSSDSAAMRQYF. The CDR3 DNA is TGTGCCAGCAGCTCCTCGGACTCCGCTGCGATGCGGCAGTACTTC.

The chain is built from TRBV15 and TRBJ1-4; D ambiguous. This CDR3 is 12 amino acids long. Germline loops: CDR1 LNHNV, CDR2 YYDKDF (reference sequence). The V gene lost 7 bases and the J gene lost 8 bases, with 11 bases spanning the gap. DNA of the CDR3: TGTGCCACCATGAGGGTTAAAGAAAAACTGTTTTTT. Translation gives CATMRVKEKLFF.

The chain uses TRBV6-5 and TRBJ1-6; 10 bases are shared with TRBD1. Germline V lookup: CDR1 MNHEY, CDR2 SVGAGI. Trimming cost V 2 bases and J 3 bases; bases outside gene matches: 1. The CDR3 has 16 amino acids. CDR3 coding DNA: TGTGCCAGCAGTTACGGGGACAGGGGCTATAATTCACCCCTCCACTTT. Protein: CASSYGDRGYNSPLHF.

CDR3 coding DNA: TGTGCCAGCAGTTACTCGAGGACAGGCTCTGGAAACACCATATATTTT. Translated: CASSYSRTGSGNTIYF. The rearrangement links TRBV6-5 to TRBJ1-3; 7 nucleotides line up with TRBD1. V lost 0 bases and J lost 0; bases outside the gene matches: 2. Germline CDR1 is MNHEY and CDR2 is SVGAGI. The CDR3 extends over 16 amino acids.

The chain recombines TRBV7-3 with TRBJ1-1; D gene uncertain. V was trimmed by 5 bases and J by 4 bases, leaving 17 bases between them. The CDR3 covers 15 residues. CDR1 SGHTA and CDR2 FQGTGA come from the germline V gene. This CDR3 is CASSPGPSPITEAFF. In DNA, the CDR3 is TGTGCCAGCAGCCCTGGCCCCTCCCCAATCACTGAAGCTTTCTTT. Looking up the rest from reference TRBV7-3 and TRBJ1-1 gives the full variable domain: GAGVSQTPSNKVTEKGKYVELRCDPISGHTALYWYRQSLGQGPEFLIYFQGTGAADDSGLPNDRFFAVRPEGSVSTLKIQRTERGDSAVYLCASSPGPSPITEAFFGQGTRLTVV.

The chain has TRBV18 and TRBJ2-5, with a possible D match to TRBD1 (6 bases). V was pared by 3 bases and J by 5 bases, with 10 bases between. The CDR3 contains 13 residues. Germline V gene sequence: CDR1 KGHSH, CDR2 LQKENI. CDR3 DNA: TGTGCCAGCTCACCCTCAACAGGGGAGACCCAGTACTTC. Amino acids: CASSPSTGETQYF.

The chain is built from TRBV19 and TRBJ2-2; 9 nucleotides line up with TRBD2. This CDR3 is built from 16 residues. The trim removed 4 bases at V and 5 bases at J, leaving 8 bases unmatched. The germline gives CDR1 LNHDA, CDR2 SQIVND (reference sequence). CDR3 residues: CASSTSTLAGTGELFF. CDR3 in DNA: TGTGCCAGTAGTACATCGACTCTAGCGGGGACCGGGGAGCTGTTTTTT.

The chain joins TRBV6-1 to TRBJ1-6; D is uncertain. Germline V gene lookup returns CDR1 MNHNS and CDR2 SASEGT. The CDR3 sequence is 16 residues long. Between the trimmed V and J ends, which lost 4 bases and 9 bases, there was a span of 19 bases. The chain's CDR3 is CASSAETVEMGSPLHF. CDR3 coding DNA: TGTGCCAGCAGTGCGGAGACCGTGGAGATGGGTTCACCCCTCCACTTT.

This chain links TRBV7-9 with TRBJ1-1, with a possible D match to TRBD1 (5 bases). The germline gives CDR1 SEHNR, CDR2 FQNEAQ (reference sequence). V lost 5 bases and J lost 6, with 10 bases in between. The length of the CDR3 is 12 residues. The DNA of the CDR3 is TGTGCCAGCAGCCCCCGGGGCCCTGAAGCTTTCTTT. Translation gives CASSPRGPEAFF.

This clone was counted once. CDR3 sequence reads: CASSSSYEQYF. In DNA form, the CDR3 reads TGCGCCAGCAGCTCTTCCTACGAGCAGTACTTC. The chain recombines TRBV5-1 with TRBJ2-7; D uncertain. Germline V gene data show CDR1 as SGHRS and CDR2 as YFSETQ. With 3 bases removed from V and 1 base from J, the gap between germline ends came to 2 bases. The CDR3 consists of 11 residues.

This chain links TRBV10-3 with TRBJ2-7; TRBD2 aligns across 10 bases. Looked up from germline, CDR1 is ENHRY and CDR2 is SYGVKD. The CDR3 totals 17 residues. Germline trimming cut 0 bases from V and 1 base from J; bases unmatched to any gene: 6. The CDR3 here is CAISESLAGANSYEQYF. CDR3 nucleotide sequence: TGTGCCATCAGTGAGTCGCTAGCGGGGGCCAATTCCTACGAGCAGTACTTC.

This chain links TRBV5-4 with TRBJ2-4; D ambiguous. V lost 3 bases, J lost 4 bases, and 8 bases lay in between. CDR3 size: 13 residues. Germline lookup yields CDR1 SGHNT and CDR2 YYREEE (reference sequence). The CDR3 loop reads CASSSVDKNIQYF. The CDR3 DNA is TGTGCCAGCAGCTCTGTGGATAAAAACATTCAGTACTTC.

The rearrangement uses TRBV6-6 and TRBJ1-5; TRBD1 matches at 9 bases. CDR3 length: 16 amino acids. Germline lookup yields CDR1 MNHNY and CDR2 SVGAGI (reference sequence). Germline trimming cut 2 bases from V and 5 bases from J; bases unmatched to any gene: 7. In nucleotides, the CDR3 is TGTGCCAGCAGTTACGTATACAGGGACAGGGATCAGCCCCAGCATTTT. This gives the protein CASSYVYRDRDQPQHF.

CDR3 in DNA: TGTGCCAGCTCACCATTTCGCGGGCAGGGTCAGCCCCAGCATTTT. Translated, it gives CASSPFRGQGQPQHF. This chain connects TRBV18 to TRBJ1-5; possibly TRBD1 for D (5 bases). This CDR3 spans 15 amino acids. Looked up from germline, CDR1 is KGHSH and CDR2 is LQKENI. The germline V and J ends were trimmed by 2 bases and 6 bases, with 14 bases remaining between them.

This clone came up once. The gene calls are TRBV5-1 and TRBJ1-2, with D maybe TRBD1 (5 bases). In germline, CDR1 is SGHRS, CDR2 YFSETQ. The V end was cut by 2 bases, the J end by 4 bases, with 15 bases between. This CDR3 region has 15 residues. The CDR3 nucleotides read TGCGCCAGCAGCTTAGGCGGGCAGGGAGGCTATGGCTACACCTTC. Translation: CASSLGGQGGYGYTF.

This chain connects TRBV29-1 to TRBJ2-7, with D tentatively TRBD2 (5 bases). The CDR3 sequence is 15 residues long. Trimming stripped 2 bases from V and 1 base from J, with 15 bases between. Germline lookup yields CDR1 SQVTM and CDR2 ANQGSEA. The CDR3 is CSVESEGKRSYEQYF. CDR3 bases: TGCAGCGTTGAAAGCGAGGGCAAGAGGTCCTACGAGCAGTACTTC.

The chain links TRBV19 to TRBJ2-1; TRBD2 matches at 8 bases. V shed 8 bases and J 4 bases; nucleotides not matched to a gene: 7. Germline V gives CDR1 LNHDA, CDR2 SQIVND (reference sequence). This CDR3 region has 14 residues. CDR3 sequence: CASHQRERYNEQFF. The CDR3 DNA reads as TGTGCCAGTCATCAGCGGGAGAGATACAATGAGCAGTTCTTC. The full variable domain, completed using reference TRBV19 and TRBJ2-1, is DGGITQSPKYLFRKEGQNVTLSCEQNLNHDAMYWYRQDPGQGLRLIYYSQIVNDFQKGDIAEGYSVSREKKESFPLTVTSAQKNPTAFYLCASHQRERYNEQFFGPGTRLTVL.